A selection of T cell receptor beta chains follows, all from one sample in a study of cytomegalovirus exposure and HLA in healthy donors. Data came from immunoSEQ multiplex PCR; TCRdb stores just in-frame clones and leaves some out. Of 40,000 or so clones in the sample, about 67% are singletons; the top ten hold 6.3%. Sample: PBMCs. These receptors were collected from a man aged 25 to 45 in good health and CMV-seronegative. Both conserved end residues are part of each CDR3. The D gene is left open where the match is weak. Size is stated for part of the rows, as once, few or many counts, or as a class when the clone is expanded.

j_gene	v_gene	abundance	d_gene	CDR3nt	CDR3aa
TRBJ2-2	TRBV15	NA	NA	TGTGCCACCAGCAGGCTAGGCCAATCGAACACCGGGGAGCTGTTTTTT	CATSRLGQSNTGELFF
TRBJ1-1	TRBV6-1	NA	NA	TGTGCCAGCAGTGAAGACACGTTGAACACTGAAGCTTTCTTT	CASSEDTLNTEAFF
TRBJ1-1	TRBV7-3	NA	NA	TGTGCCAGCAGGAGCCGGAGGGGGGGCCAGGGCACTGAAGCTTTCTTT	CASRSRRGGQGTEAFF
TRBJ2-2	TRBV2	NA	TRBD2	TGTGCCAGCAGTAAGGGACTAGCGGGGTTCACCGGGGAGCTGTTTTTT	CASSKGLAGFTGELFF
TRBJ2-1	TRBV6-1	NA	TRBD2	TGTGCCAGCAGAGCGGGGGCCTACAATGAGCAGTTCTTC	CASRAGAYNEQFF
TRBJ1-2	TRBV21-1	NA	NA	TGTGCCAGCAGCAAAGAACGGGGACAGGATGGCTACACCTTC	CASSKERGQDGYTF
TRBJ2-2	TRBV5-1	NA	NA	TGCGCCAGCAGCTTGCCACAAAACACCCGGGAGCTGTTTTTT	CASSLPQNTRELFF
TRBJ2-2	TRBV6-5	few	NA	TGTGCCAGCAGTTGGGGACAGAACACCGGGGAGCTGTTTTTT	CASSWGQNTGELFF
TRBJ1-1	TRBV30	few	NA	TGTGCCTGGCTAATGACAGGGAACACTGAAGCTTTCTTT	CAWLMTGNTEAFF
TRBJ2-7	TRBV29-1	NA	NA	TGCAGCGCTCTGTCTCCCCAGGGAAGCGACGAGCAGTACTTC	CSALSPQGSDEQYF
TRBJ2-7	TRBV28	NA	NA	TGTGCCAGCAACCCTTACGCGTGGGCCAGGGCTGAGGCCTACGAGCAGTACTTC	CASNPYAWARAEAYEQYF
TRBJ1-1	TRBV4-1	NA	TRBD1	TGCGCCAGCAGCCAAGACCAGGGGGCGAACACTGAAGCTTTCTTT	CASSQDQGANTEAFF
TRBJ1-4	TRBV6-5	NA	NA	TGTGCCAGCAGAGATGAAGGGGCTAATGAAAAACTGTTTTTT	CASRDEGANEKLFF